The rows below give T cell receptor beta chains drawn from one sample of a study of OX40 agonist ivuxolimab in advanced cancers. Produced via immunoSEQ multiplex PCR; TCRdb's table is partial and in-frame only. This table holds approximately 100,000 clones, about nine tenths found once. The sample consisted of CD4+ or CD8+ T cells sorted from blood, taken in a trial of the OX40 agonist ivuxolimab. The receptors stem from an adult with an advanced solid tumor such as melanoma, head and neck, liver or kidney cancer. Both conserved end residues are part of each CDR3. D genes are given only for firm matches. Clone size is given for some rows only: seen once, a few or many times, or a class if the clone is expanded.

TRBV2	-	TRBJ2-5	TRBD2	TGTGCCAGCAGCGGGGGGGCCCTGGAGACCCAGTACTTC	CASSGGALETQYF
TRBV4-3	-	TRBJ1-3	-	TGCGCCAGCAGCCAGCCGGGAGGTGGAAACACCATATATTTT	CASSQPGGGNTIYF
TRBV10-3	once	TRBJ2-3	TRBD2	TGTGCCATCAGTGCGGCTAGCGGAAGCACAGATACGCAGTATTTT	CAISAASGSTDTQYF
TRBV4-1	-	TRBJ1-1	TRBD1	TGCGCCAGCAGCCAAGGGGCAGGGGGGCGCACTGAAGCTTTCTTT	CASSQGAGGRTEAFF
TRBV10-1	few	TRBJ2-7	TRBD1	TGCGCCAGCGGGGAGACAGGGTCCTACGAGCAGTACTTC	CASGETGSYEQYF
TRBV15	-	TRBJ2-7	TRBD2	TGTGCCACCCGAGCGGGGGGGGACTCCTACGAGCAGTACTTC	CATRAGGDSYEQYF
TRBV7-2	once	TRBJ2-5	-	TGTGCCAGCAGCTCCCAGGGGGGGCAAGAGACCCAGTACTTC	CASSSQGGQETQYF
TRBV28	-	TRBJ1-2	-	TGTGCCAGCAGTTTAAAGTATGGGAACTATGGCTACACCTTC	CASSLKYGNYGYTF
TRBV6-5	-	TRBJ2-7	-	TGTGCCAGCAGCTCAGGGACGGGAACCTACGAGCAGTACTTC	CASSSGTGTYEQYF
TRBV18	-	TRBJ1-2	-	TGTGCCAGCTCACCAGACCAGGGAGGGAACTATGGCTACACCTTC	CASSPDQGGNYGYTF
TRBV7-2	-	TRBJ1-2	-	TGTGCCAGCAGCTTATCCCCAGGCCACTATGGCTACACCTTC	CASSLSPGHYGYTF
TRBV28	-	TRBJ2-7	-	TGTGCCAGCTACCCGCAGGACCTACCCTACGAGCAGTACTTC	CASYPQDLPYEQYF
TRBV6-5	few	TRBJ2-5	TRBD1	TGTGCCAGCAGTTACAGCGGACAGGGGGGACAAGAGACCCAGTACTTC	CASSYSGQGGQETQYF
TRBV7-7	-	TRBJ2-7	TRBD1	TGTGCCAGCAGCTTCCAGCCTCGAAACAGGGGGCCTCACGAGCAGTACTTC	CASSFQPRNRGPHEQYF
TRBV28	-	TRBJ1-5	TRBD1	TGTGCCAGCAGTTTCGTGGACAGGGCGAATCAGCCCCAGCATTTT	CASSFVDRANQPQHF
TRBV30	once	TRBJ2-5	TRBD1	TGTGCCTGGAGTTCCCATTCCCGACAGGGGGGAGTCGAGACCCAGTACTTC	CAWSSHSRQGGVETQYF
TRBV6-5	few	TRBJ1-2	-	TGTGCCAGCAGTACAGGGACATGGTATGGCTACACCTTC	CASSTGTWYGYTF
TRBV7-2	-	TRBJ2-7	-	TGTGCCAGCAGCCGGGGACAAAACGAGCAGTACTTC	CASSRGQNEQYF
TRBV14	-	TRBJ2-3	TRBD2	TGTGCCAGCAGCCACCTCCCACCACTAGCGGGGGGGAAATCCTCTAGCACAGATACGCAGTATTTT	CASSHLPPLAGGKSSSTDTQYF
TRBV7-2	-	TRBJ1-4	TRBD1	TGTGCCAGCAGCTGGGGACAGGGCTGGGAAAAACTGTTTTTT	CASSWGQGWEKLFF
TRBV5-6	few	TRBJ1-5	-	TGTGCCAGCAGCTTTAGGACAGCCAATCAGCCCCAGCATTTT	CASSFRTANQPQHF
TRBV5-4	-	TRBJ1-6	TRBD1	TGTGCCAGCAGCCCGGACAGGGACAATTCACCCCTCCACTTT	CASSPDRDNSPLHF
TRBV7-6	-	TRBJ1-1	-	TGTGCCAGCAGCTTAGAGCTGAACACTGAAGCTTTCTTT	CASSLELNTEAFF
TRBV5-6	-	TRBJ2-1	TRBD2	TGTGCCAGCAGCTCCTTCGCGGGGGGGCTTAGTGAGCAGTTCTTC	CASSSFAGGLSEQFF
TRBV28	once	TRBJ1-1	TRBD1	TGTGCCAGCCACGCACAGGGGAGAGCTTTCTTT	CASHAQGRAFF
TRBV20-1	-	TRBJ2-3	-	TGCAGTGTCAGCACAGATACGCAGTATTTT	CSVSTDTQYF
TRBV27	-	TRBJ2-5	-	TGTGCCAGCAGTCCATACGACAACCAAGAGACCCAGTACTTC	CASSPYDNQETQYF
TRBV30	-	TRBJ2-7	TRBD1	TGTGCCTGCGACAGGGGGCTCTCCTACGAGCAGTACTTC	CACDRGLSYEQYF